A selection of T cell receptor beta chains follows, all from one sample in a study of long-term antiretroviral therapy in people with HIV. Assay used: immunoSEQ multiplex PCR; TCRdb lists only in-frame clones, some missing. The sample has 20,000 to 25,000 clones; around three quarters are singletons. Sequences were derived from unsorted PBMCs, sampled 4.1 years after starting antiretroviral therapy. These receptors all stem from a woman between 40 and 55 years old with HIV. Each CDR3 is given with its conserved first and last residue. The order of the fields is clone size, J gene, V gene, D gene, CDR3 DNA, CDR3 protein. The D gene is left open where the match is weak. Clone size, where shown, is once, few, many, or a class for clones that have expanded.

abundance: NA; j_gene: TRBJ1-1; v_gene: TRBV5-1; d_gene: NA; CDR3nt: TGCGCCAGCAGCTCGGACGTAAACACTGAAGCTTTCTTT; CDR3aa: CASSSDVNTEAFF
abundance: NA; j_gene: TRBJ2-3; v_gene: TRBV2; d_gene: NA; CDR3nt: TGTGCCACCGAAAGGGGTAATACGCAGTATTTT; CDR3aa: CATERGNTQYF
abundance: few; j_gene: TRBJ2-7; v_gene: TRBV7-9; d_gene: NA; CDR3nt: TGTGCCAGCAGCTTAGATTCAGGGCGTGGGCAGTACTTC; CDR3aa: CASSLDSGRGQYF
abundance: NA; j_gene: TRBJ1-4; v_gene: TRBV19; d_gene: NA; CDR3nt: TGTGCCAGTACCGAGACCCAGAAGAAGAATGAAAAACTGTTTTTT; CDR3aa: CASTETQKKNEKLFF
abundance: few; j_gene: TRBJ1-5; v_gene: TRBV30; d_gene: NA; CDR3nt: TGTGCCTGGAAGGCGGATCGCCATCAGCCCCAGCATTTT; CDR3aa: CAWKADRHQPQHF
abundance: NA; j_gene: TRBJ1-2; v_gene: TRBV7-8; d_gene: TRBD1; CDR3nt: TGTGCCAGCAGCCCGGGACAGGGGGGCTATGGCTACACCTTC; CDR3aa: CASSPGQGGYGYTF
abundance: few; j_gene: TRBJ2-3; v_gene: TRBV19; d_gene: TRBD1; CDR3nt: TGTGCCAGTAGTCTGGACAGGGGCGGATGGGATACGCAGTATTTT; CDR3aa: CASSLDRGGWDTQYF
abundance: few; j_gene: TRBJ2-7; v_gene: TRBV11-3; d_gene: TRBD1; CDR3nt: TGTGCCAGCAGCATAACCCAGGGGGCGCGGGAGCAGTACTTC; CDR3aa: CASSITQGAREQYF
abundance: NA; j_gene: TRBJ1-2; v_gene: TRBV28; d_gene: NA; CDR3nt: TGTGCCAGCAGTCGGAGACAACAGGGTAACTATGGCTACACCTTC; CDR3aa: CASSRRQQGNYGYTF
abundance: NA; j_gene: TRBJ1-3; v_gene: TRBV6-1; d_gene: NA; CDR3nt: TGTGCCAGCAGTGAATGGGGGGGTGACAGTTACTCTGGAAACACCATATATTTT; CDR3aa: CASSEWGGDSYSGNTIYF
abundance: NA; j_gene: TRBJ2-2; v_gene: TRBV7-9; d_gene: NA; CDR3nt: TGTGCCAGCAGCCCGACCCTATCGGGGACCGGGGAGCTGTTTTTT; CDR3aa: CASSPTLSGTGELFF
abundance: once; j_gene: TRBJ2-7; v_gene: TRBV2; d_gene: TRBD2; CDR3nt: TGTGCCAGCAGTGAAATAGGAGGCGGGGGGTACTCCTACGAGCAGTACTTC; CDR3aa: CASSEIGGGGYSYEQYF
abundance: NA; j_gene: TRBJ2-1; v_gene: TRBV29-1; d_gene: TRBD2; CDR3nt: TGCAGCGTTGAAGGGGGGGGACTGGGCTACAATGAGCAGTTCTTC; CDR3aa: CSVEGGGLGYNEQFF
abundance: NA; j_gene: TRBJ1-1; v_gene: TRBV15; d_gene: NA; CDR3nt: TGTGCCACCAGCAGAGATCTCGGGCTTTTATCTGAAGCTTTCTTT; CDR3aa: CATSRDLGLLSEAFF
abundance: NA; j_gene: TRBJ1-6; v_gene: TRBV7-6; d_gene: NA; CDR3nt: TGTGCCAGCAGCTTAGGCCAGAATTCACCCCTCCACTTT; CDR3aa: CASSLGQNSPLHF
abundance: NA; j_gene: TRBJ1-4; v_gene: TRBV15; d_gene: NA; CDR3nt: TGTGCCACCAGCAGAGAGGGCGGGGTAGAAAAACTGTTTTTT; CDR3aa: CATSREGGVEKLFF
abundance: NA; j_gene: TRBJ1-5; v_gene: TRBV6-6; d_gene: NA; CDR3nt: TGTGCCAGCAGGAGACAGGCCTTTTATCAGCCCCAGCATTTT; CDR3aa: CASRRQAFYQPQHF
abundance: NA; j_gene: TRBJ2-5; v_gene: TRBV29-1; d_gene: NA; CDR3nt: TGCAGCGGAGGGGCCCTTCAAGAGACCCAGTACTTC; CDR3aa: CSGGALQETQYF
abundance: NA; j_gene: TRBJ1-2; v_gene: TRBV5-1; d_gene: TRBD1; CDR3nt: TGCGCCAGCAGCTTGTACCTGACCTCCGGGACAGGGGTCTCCTATGGCTACACCTTC; CDR3aa: CASSLYLTSGTGVSYGYTF
abundance: NA; j_gene: TRBJ2-3; v_gene: TRBV7-9; d_gene: TRBD2; CDR3nt: TGTGCCAGCAGCTTGGGGGGGACAGATACGCAGTATTTT; CDR3aa: CASSLGGTDTQYF
abundance: NA; j_gene: TRBJ1-1; v_gene: TRBV6-5; d_gene: TRBD1; CDR3nt: TGTGCCAGCATGGGCAGGGGGCGAGGAACTGAAGCTTTCTTT; CDR3aa: CASMGRGRGTEAFF
abundance: NA; j_gene: TRBJ1-6; v_gene: TRBV7-2; d_gene: NA; CDR3nt: TGTGCCAGCGTGGAGGGTTGGGGTTTGTCACCCCTCCACTTT; CDR3aa: CASVEGWGLSPLHF
abundance: NA; j_gene: TRBJ2-6; v_gene: TRBV18; d_gene: NA; CDR3nt: TGTGCCAGCTCAGTTGATGGGGGGCAAGGGGCCAACGTCCTGACTTTC; CDR3aa: CASSVDGGQGANVLTF
abundance: few; j_gene: TRBJ2-7; v_gene: TRBV13; d_gene: NA; CDR3nt: TGTGCCAGCAGCCCGGGGTCCTCCTACGAGCAGTACTTC; CDR3aa: CASSPGSSYEQYF
abundance: once; j_gene: TRBJ2-3; v_gene: TRBV5-8; d_gene: TRBD1; CDR3nt: TGTGCCAGCAGCAGAGACAGGGGGAGCACAGATACGCAGTATTTT; CDR3aa: CASSRDRGSTDTQYF
abundance: few; j_gene: TRBJ1-1; v_gene: TRBV5-1; d_gene: NA; CDR3nt: TGCGCCAGCAGCTTGACCGGGAACACTGAAGCTTTCTTT; CDR3aa: CASSLTGNTEAFF
abundance: NA; j_gene: TRBJ2-7; v_gene: TRBV5-1; d_gene: NA; CDR3nt: TGCGCCAGCAGCCGATCCGGATCACCCCTCGAGCAGTACTTC; CDR3aa: CASSRSGSPLEQYF
abundance: NA; j_gene: TRBJ2-7; v_gene: TRBV7-4; d_gene: NA; CDR3nt: TGTGCCAGCAGCTTCTTTCTCCGGGACTGCTACGAGCAGTACTTC; CDR3aa: CASSFFLRDCYEQYF
abundance: NA; j_gene: TRBJ1-1; v_gene: TRBV19; d_gene: NA; CDR3nt: TGTGCCAGTAGTATTGAGGGGGGGTCTGAAGCTTTCTTT; CDR3aa: CASSIEGGSEAFF
abundance: NA; j_gene: TRBJ2-3; v_gene: TRBV4-3; d_gene: TRBD2; CDR3nt: TGCGCCAGCAGCCAAGATCGGACTAGCGGGAGATTCACAGATACGCAGTATTTT; CDR3aa: CASSQDRTSGRFTDTQYF
abundance: NA; j_gene: TRBJ1-2; v_gene: TRBV30; d_gene: TRBD1; CDR3nt: TGTGCCTGGTATTACAGGGGGCGCGATGGCTACACCTTC; CDR3aa: CAWYYRGRDGYTF
abundance: few; j_gene: TRBJ1-1; v_gene: TRBV6-5; d_gene: NA; CDR3nt: TGTGCCAGCAGTGGGGGAGACACTGAAGCTTTCTTT; CDR3aa: CASSGGDTEAFF
abundance: NA; j_gene: TRBJ2-1; v_gene: TRBV5-1; d_gene: NA; CDR3nt: TGCGCCAGCAGCCCGGACTCCCCTTCGTTTGCCTACAATGAGCAGTTCTTC; CDR3aa: CASSPDSPSFAYNEQFF
abundance: NA; j_gene: TRBJ1-1; v_gene: TRBV5-6; d_gene: NA; CDR3nt: TGTGCCAGCAGGACAGATATGAACACTGAAGCTTTCTTT; CDR3aa: CASRTDMNTEAFF
abundance: few; j_gene: TRBJ2-5; v_gene: TRBV5-4; d_gene: NA; CDR3nt: TGTGCCAGCAGCTTGGGACAGTTAGAGACCCAGTACTTC; CDR3aa: CASSLGQLETQYF
abundance: NA; j_gene: TRBJ1-2; v_gene: TRBV7-9; d_gene: TRBD1; CDR3nt: TGTGCCAGCAGCTTAGGGGCAGGGGGCCGCTCTAACTATGGCTACACCTTC; CDR3aa: CASSLGAGGRSNYGYTF
abundance: NA; j_gene: TRBJ1-1; v_gene: TRBV5-1; d_gene: TRBD1; CDR3nt: TGCGCCAGCGGGACAGGGACTGAAGCTTTCTTT; CDR3aa: CASGTGTEAFF
abundance: NA; j_gene: TRBJ2-7; v_gene: TRBV29-1; d_gene: TRBD1; CDR3nt: TGCAGCGTTGCAGGGACAGGGGGCCTCGAGCAGTACTTC; CDR3aa: CSVAGTGGLEQYF
abundance: NA; j_gene: TRBJ1-1; v_gene: TRBV6-6; d_gene: NA; CDR3nt: TGTGCCAGCATGGGACGCGGGGGGGACGCTTTCTTT; CDR3aa: CASMGRGGDAFF
abundance: NA; j_gene: TRBJ1-5; v_gene: TRBV2; d_gene: TRBD1; CDR3nt: TGTGCCAGCCGATTCTCGGGACAGGGGGACGTAAATCAGCCCCAGCATTTT; CDR3aa: CASRFSGQGDVNQPQHF
abundance: NA; j_gene: TRBJ2-1; v_gene: TRBV13; d_gene: TRBD2; CDR3nt: TGTGCCAGCAGTTCAGCGCAAGCGGGAGGGCCTTACAATGAGCAGTTCTTC; CDR3aa: CASSSAQAGGPYNEQFF
abundance: NA; j_gene: TRBJ2-7; v_gene: TRBV29-1; d_gene: NA; CDR3nt: TGCAGCGTTGTCCCGGGGCTGAGCTCCTACGAGCAGTACTTC; CDR3aa: CSVVPGLSSYEQYF
abundance: NA; j_gene: TRBJ2-7; v_gene: TRBV7-9; d_gene: NA; CDR3nt: TGTGCCAGCAGCTTAGACTACGAGCAGTACTTC; CDR3aa: CASSLDYEQYF
abundance: NA; j_gene: TRBJ2-7; v_gene: TRBV7-2; d_gene: TRBD2; CDR3nt: TGTGCCAGCAGCGACGGACTAGCGGGGGTCTACGAGCAGTACTTC; CDR3aa: CASSDGLAGVYEQYF
abundance: NA; j_gene: TRBJ2-1; v_gene: TRBV30; d_gene: NA; CDR3nt: TGTGCCTGGAGTGTACCTTCGGGCAATGAGCAGTTCTTC; CDR3aa: CAWSVPSGNEQFF
abundance: NA; j_gene: TRBJ2-7; v_gene: TRBV5-1; d_gene: NA; CDR3nt: TGCGCCAGCAGCTTGGATGGCGGTAGCTCCTACGAGCAGTACTTC; CDR3aa: CASSLDGGSSYEQYF
abundance: NA; j_gene: TRBJ1-5; v_gene: TRBV12-5; d_gene: NA; CDR3nt: TGTGCTAGTGGTGCTTCCGGCCCCCAGCATTTT; CDR3aa: CASGASGPQHF
abundance: NA; j_gene: TRBJ1-1; v_gene: TRBV2; d_gene: NA; CDR3nt: TGTGCCAGCCAGGGAAGGGGCAACACTGAAGCTTTCTTT; CDR3aa: CASQGRGNTEAFF
abundance: once; j_gene: TRBJ2-1; v_gene: TRBV5-1; d_gene: NA; CDR3nt: TGCGCCAGCAGCTCAAGTCCCGCCGAATCCTACAATGAGCAGTTCTTC; CDR3aa: CASSSSPAESYNEQFF
abundance: NA; j_gene: TRBJ1-2; v_gene: TRBV25-1; d_gene: NA; CDR3nt: TGTGCCAGCAGTGACAGGAGAGCCTATGGCTACACCTTC; CDR3aa: CASSDRRAYGYTF
abundance: NA; j_gene: TRBJ1-4; v_gene: TRBV2; d_gene: NA; CDR3nt: TGTGTCGCATCCGGAACTGGTGAAAAACTGTTTTTT; CDR3aa: CVASGTGEKLFF
abundance: NA; j_gene: TRBJ2-5; v_gene: TRBV2; d_gene: NA; CDR3nt: TGTGCCAGCAGTGATCCCCGGGAGACCCAGTACTTC; CDR3aa: CASSDPRETQYF
abundance: NA; j_gene: TRBJ2-2; v_gene: TRBV7-9; d_gene: TRBD1; CDR3nt: TGTGCCAGCAGCCGTCGGACAGGATACACCGGGGAGCTGTTTTTT; CDR3aa: CASSRRTGYTGELFF
abundance: NA; j_gene: TRBJ2-5; v_gene: TRBV19; d_gene: TRBD2; CDR3nt: TGTGCCAGTAGTACGGGACTAGCGGGGGGAAGTCGAGGAGAGACCCAGTACTTC; CDR3aa: CASSTGLAGGSRGETQYF